This TCR beta chain was obtained from a study of cytomegalovirus exposure and HLA in healthy donors (dated by TCRdb to about 2017). At the level of the whole study: An earlier analysis of around 600 of the donors reported 250 to 300 Gb of sequence data and 100 million to 130 million unique TCR beta sequences from some 180 million T cells. Roughly 300 gigabases of sequencing data and 80 million or so unique TCR sequences were included in an early release covering several hundred HLA-typed donors. Of the roughly 390 genotyped donors, 81% fell in the genetic ancestry cluster associated with self-reported Caucasian donors. The study aimed to test whether signatures of past pathogen exposure could be identified by cataloging public T cell receptors. The study used immunosequencing to profile the T cell repertoires of about 670 subjects and linked those repertoires to cytomegalovirus serostatus. A separate validation cohort of more than 100 different subjects was used in addition to the 666-subject first cohort. To predict cytomegalovirus infection status, the study combined high-throughput TCR immunosequencing, statistical association of individual TCRs with disease status, and machine learning. A later analysis re-examined previously published TCR beta repertoires from 500 to 700 donors and added high-resolution HLA genotyping to investigate patterns of TCR occurrence. Rather than drawing on any new phenotypic data, the later analysis identified candidate immune exposures from TCR beta sequences and the way those sequences occurred across donors. In an earlier analysis of about 590 of the donors, high-throughput TCR beta sequencing was used to judge whether each TCR beta V gene segment behaved as functional or pseudogenic. Donor age, sex, ethnicity and CMV serostatus were compiled alongside the repertoire data. A later genetic analysis took genome-wide SNP genotypes for about three fifths of the 666 donors and used that subset as a discovery cohort. All discovery cohort repertoires had been generated on a single sequencing platform. HLA typing included class I and class II loci at four-digit resolution. The number of donors typed differed by locus, with 629-630 for A, B, C, DRB1 and DQB1, more than 500 for DQA1, over 600 for DPA1, and 400 to 490 for DPB1. Roughly five DR-DQ haplotypes were handled as single units for association and clustering, since linkage in the cohort was strong. Across about 370 genotyped donors of the cohort, an average of approximately 240,000 unique TCR beta nucleotide sequences per donor were sequenced, and roughly a sixth of those sequences were non-productive. General conclusions and limits of the study: Correlated functional status among segregating V segments might be attributable to linkage disequilibrium, but an unknown experimental factor could not be ruled out. A further reported finding was that TCR beta sequences accurately predicted the HLA-A and HLA-B alleles for most subjects in the first cohort. Because some donors lacked HLA typing at each locus, the association tests relied only on the typed subset. In an earlier analysis of 500 to 650 of the donors, most TCR beta V segments appeared in productive rearrangements about 87% or about 30% of the time, broadly matching IMGT annotations. The earlier analysis of approximately 590 of the donors excluded approximately 15 rarely observed V segments, including chromosome 9 orphons, because counts were too low. In a later analysis, TCR association rates were found to vary across HLA loci, with the most associated TCRs seen for DRB1 alleles and the fewest for HLA-C alleles. V-gene and J-gene trimming of TCR beta chains was associated with a missense DCLRE1C variant in a later genetic analysis, and the association was replicated in an independent cohort. Some IMGT-functional V segments, including TRBV6-2 and TRBV6-3, could not be distinguished by the 87-base-pair reads and were therefore excluded. In both the original and validation cohorts, the classifier was reported to diagnose cytomegalovirus status with high specificity and sensitivity. Most CMV-associated TCR beta chains appeared to be HLA-restricted in a later analysis, and the HLA associations seemed to be driven largely by CMV exposure. In this cohort, only TCR beta chains were sequenced, and detectable features were limited by the absence of alpha or paired-chain data. A total of some 180 TCR beta chains were listed by the study as associated with cytomegalovirus. When HLA alleles, especially DR and DQ, strongly co-occurred, TCR associations were difficult to assign to individual alleles. Presence/absence analyses assumed roughly uniform sequencing depth across donors, an assumption that may not hold. Most TCR sequences were observed very rarely across donors, whereas some public TCRs were present in many individuals. A later analysis reported that several top co-occurrence clusters appeared linked to parvovirus B19, influenza, CMV and Epstein-Barr virus. In a later analysis, HLA-associated TCR beta chains were found to be more clonally expanded and to have lower generation probabilities than equally common non-associated chains. For the cohort, immune exposure information was limited to CMV serostatus. In a later genetic analysis, fewer N-insertions in productive TCRs were reported among donors in an Asian-associated ancestry cluster than the roughly 670-donor mean. A few of the identified cytomegalovirus-associated TCR beta chains were confirmed in vitro to be specific for cytomegalovirus antigens. A later analysis associated about 17,000 TCR beta sequences with specific HLA alleles at a false discovery rate of 0.05. A group of highly shared sequence variants was considered likely to be a technical artifact of the sequencing pipeline. According to the authors, the approach could potentially be generalized to other disease states and immunological phenotypes.

In total, roughly 670 healthy bone marrow donors made up the cohort. At the time of sampling, every cohort member was nominally healthy, though immune exposures that went unrecorded were likely present. The donor was CMV seropositive and was included in the group of about 290 seropositive cohort members. Every donor gave a peripheral blood sample, and the peripheral blood mononuclear cells from that sample were used for TCR beta sequencing. The Qiagen DNeasy Blood Extraction Kit was used to extract genomic DNA from the blood cell samples. The CDR3 goes from the cysteine to the phenylalanine over 16 residues. The sequence is cut down to CDR3 DNA, 48 bases in frame from base 1. Relative to germline, V is 0 bases shorter and J is 6 bases shorter, with 16 bases between their ends. CDR1 and CDR2 (SGDLS, YYNGEE) derive from the germline V gene. Of note for this clone: The antigen it binds to is not known. No per-base quality is available; no much larger clone lies one base away.

The library was obtained by the immunoSEQ multiplex PCR assay. A mixture of 60 forward primers for TCR Vbeta segments and 13 reverse primers for TCR Jbeta segments was used in the multiplex PCR. Amplification of the CDR3 region of rearranged TCR beta genes was performed with a multiplex PCR assay on genomic DNA. Amplified TCR beta libraries were sequenced as 87-base-pair reads on the Illumina HiSeq System. In the original analysis: A later analysis tallied roughly 80 million unique TCR beta chains across the roughly 610 repertoires, and around 12 million of those chains were shared by two or more donors. Raw reads were error-corrected and collapsed into unique sequences by a nearest-neighbor algorithm in which closely related sequences were merged to remove PCR and sequencing errors. CDR3 sequences were aligned to IMGT reference sequences to assign V, D and J gene segments. Each retained sequence needed at least a six-nucleotide match to both a V gene segment and a J gene segment. Rearrangements were classified as productive when the CDR3 lacked stop codons and remained in frame with V and J, and all other rearrangements were classified as non-productive. CDR3 was defined by IMGT convention, running from the second conserved V-encoded cysteine to the conserved J-encoded phenylalanine. The earlier analysis of about 590 of the donors excluded sequences that lacked an unambiguous match to a single V gene segment. An earlier analysis of several hundred of the donors called V segments functional above 56.7% productive rearrangements and segregating when the between-donor standard deviation exceeded 5%. A statistical classification framework was built to diagnose cytomegalovirus status from the catalog of TCR beta chain sequences. A later analysis assigned V and J genes by comparing TCR nucleotide sequences with IMGT/GENE-DB human TR gene sequences. Using the TCRdist pipeline, a later analysis assigned CDR3 sequences along with most-parsimonious VDJ recombination scenarios. In a later analysis, every TCR beta chain was defined by the combination of its CDR3 amino acid sequence and its V-gene family, and reads without a unique V-gene family were dropped. In a later analysis, around 600 highly shared, low-generation-probability nucleotide sequences were removed to address suspected cross-contamination and a sequencing artifact. In a later analysis, a clonal expansion index was calculated for each public chain from normalized within-repertoire ranks of inferred template counts. In a later analysis, generation probabilities were computed using a VDJ recombination model fitted to out-of-frame rearrangements, and the results were checked against IGoR. In a later analysis, TCR-TCR, TCR-HLA and TCR-CMV co-occurrence was scored with hypergeometric tests, and a repertoire-size bias correction was applied to TCR pairs. False discovery rates were estimated in a later analysis by permuting HLA or CMV assignments 20 times. In a later analysis, co-occurring TCRs were grouped using DBSCAN, with TCRdist sequence similarity added in when clustering inside HLA-allele-positive subsets. For co-occurrence clustering, repertoires with fewer than 30,000 or more than 120,000 public chains were excluded, along with 4 to 6 repertoires with anomalous nucleotide sharing. In TCRdb, the immuneACCESS table is reduced to in-frame sequences with V and J assigned. These tables do not hold every clone; where another copy was compared, an unresolved V gene accounts for under half, and the others remain unexplained. That table is the source of V, J and clone size, and D and trimming were worked out from the DNA. Across this sample there are around 100,000 clones, with over 75% seen only once. Approximately 4.7% of the sample goes to the ten largest clones.

Sequenced: PBMCs. This chain joins TRBV9 to TRBJ2-1, and perhaps TRBD1 as D gene, on 6 matching bases. This clonotype originated in a male donor in good health and CMV-seropositive. The CDR3: CASSVAAQGRFNEQFF. In nucleotide form, the sequence is TGTGCCAGCAGCGTAGCGGCACAGGGTCGGTTCAATGAGCAGTTCTTC. Where the CDR3 stops, the reference TRBV9 and TRBJ2-1 genes take over; the full variable domain is DSGVTQTPKHLITATGQRVTLRCSPRSGDLSVYWYQQSLDQGLQFLIQYYNGEERAKGNILERFSAQQFPDLHSELNLSSLELGDSALYFCASSVAAQGRFNEQFFGPGTRLTVL.